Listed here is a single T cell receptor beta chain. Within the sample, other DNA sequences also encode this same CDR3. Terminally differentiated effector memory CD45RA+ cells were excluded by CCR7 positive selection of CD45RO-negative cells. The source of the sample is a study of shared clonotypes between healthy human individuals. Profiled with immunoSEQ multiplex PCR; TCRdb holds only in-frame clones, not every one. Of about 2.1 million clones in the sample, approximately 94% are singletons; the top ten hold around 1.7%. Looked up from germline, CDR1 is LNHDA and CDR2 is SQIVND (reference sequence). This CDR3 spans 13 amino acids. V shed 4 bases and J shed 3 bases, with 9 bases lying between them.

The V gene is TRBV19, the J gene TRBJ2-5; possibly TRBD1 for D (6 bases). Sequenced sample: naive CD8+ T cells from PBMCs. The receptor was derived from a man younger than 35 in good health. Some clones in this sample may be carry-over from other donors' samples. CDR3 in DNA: TGTGCCAGTAGTACGGACAGCGAAGAGACCCAGTACTTC. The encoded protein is CASSTDSEETQYF.